These 23 T cell receptor beta chains were sequenced from one sample in a study of early T cells in non-severe SARS-CoV-2 infection. TCRdb recomputed calls from the 5' RACE reads with MiXCR, one row per CDR3 protein. This table has about 26,000 distinct CDR3 sequences, roughly 5% appearing once. The sample comprised whole blood. The source is an adult who was a healthcare worker with PCR-confirmed SARS-CoV-2 infection or an uninfected control (not recorded which).

In its sample, this clonotype was seen a few times. The CDR3 loop reads CASSLRQGANNEQFF. CDR3 sequence (DNA): TGTGCCAGCAGTTTGCGGCAGGGGGCAAACAATGAGCAGTTCTTC. The V call is TRBV12-3 or TRBV12-4, the J call TRBJ2-1; 8 bases are shared with TRBD1. The junction had 6 bases not matched to a gene; V was cut back by 3 bases and J by 5 bases. CDR3 length: 15 residues.

This clonotype came up a few times. The J gene is TRBJ2-7, the V gene TRBV6-5, with TRBD1 matching over 8 bases. There are 15 residues in the CDR3. CDR1 is MNHEY, CDR2 SVGAGI, per germline. Trimming at V came to 6 bases and at J to 2 bases, leaving 9 bases not matched to a gene. The CDR3 is CASSYIAGGAYEQYF. The CDR3 DNA sequence: TGTGCCAGCAGCTATATTGCAGGGGGCGCCTACGAGCAGTACTTC.

This clonotype showed up many times. V is TRBV28 and J is TRBJ2-3; 7 bases match TRBD1. CDR3 length: 14 amino acids. Germline V gene data show CDR1 as MDHEN and CDR2 as SYDVKM. The J segment lost 6 bases and the V segment lost 3 bases, leaving 6 bases of the junction unmatched. CDR3 amino acids: CASSFYPGGDTQYF. As DNA, the CDR3 is TGTGCCAGCAGTTTTTACCCAGGGGGTGATACGCAGTATTTT.

The table lists this clonotype with many counts. The rearrangement joins TRBV6-1 to TRBJ2-1, with a weak D call TRBD1 (6 bases). Trimming stripped 3 bases from V and 2 bases from J, with 20 bases between. The CDR3 runs to 18 residues. CDR1 is MNHNS, CDR2 SASEGT, per germline. Here the CDR3 reads CASSDKWGHREPYNEQFF. CDR3 nucleotide sequence: TGTGCCAGCAGTGACAAGTGGGGGCACAGGGAACCCTACAATGAGCAGTTCTTC.

This clonotype came up a few times. This chain connects TRBV12-3 or TRBV12-4 to TRBJ2-7; the match to TRBD1 covers 8 bases. This CDR3 has 16 residues. J gave up 6 bases and V 3 bases, and 13 bases lay outside the gene matches. The CDR3 DNA is TGTGCCAGCAGTTTTTCCGTCGGGACAGGAGTGGCCGAGCAGTACTTC. Translation gives CASSFSVGTGVAEQYF.

The table lists this clonotype with many counts. The chain joins TRBV12-3 or TRBV12-4 to TRBJ2-5; D is ambiguous. The CDR3 consists of 13 residues. V was shortened by 5 bases and J by 7 bases, with 14 bases between the two germline ends. For the CDR3, the DNA is TGTGCCAGCAGTCCCCGTCCCCCCGGGACCCAGTACTTC. Amino acids: CASSPRPPGTQYF.

At least ten counts were recorded for this clonotype. V and J are TRBV29-1 and TRBJ1-4; D ambiguous. Looked up from germline, CDR1 is SQVTM and CDR2 is ANQGSEA. V lost 4 bases and J 8 bases, leaving 11 bases between the germline ends. CDR3 length equals 12 residues. The DNA of the CDR3 is TGCAGCGTTGGTCTCCCCAAGGAAAAACTGTTTTTT. Encoded protein: CSVGLPKEKLFF.

This clonotype was seen many times. The chain couples TRBV10-1 to TRBJ1-6; D call uncertain. V shed 3 bases and J shed 5 bases, with 8 bases lying between them. Germline V CDR1 and CDR2: WNHNN, SYGVQD (reference sequence). The CDR3 has 14 residues. The CDR3, as DNA: TGCGCCAGCAGTGAAGGGCGAGATAATTCACCCCTCCACTTT. It is translated as CASSEGRDNSPLHF.

This clonotype was counted many times. The chain recombines TRBV5-1 with TRBJ2-5; unclear D gene. The germline CDR1 and CDR2 sequences are SGHRS and YFSETQ. The V end was cut by 0 bases, the J end by 2 bases, with 11 bases between. The length of the CDR3 is 15 residues. The CDR3 region has the DNA TGCGCCAGCAGCTTGGGCTCGATAGGACAAGAGACCCAGTACTTC. Its protein product is CASSLGSIGQETQYF.

The rearrangement links TRBV6-4 to TRBJ2-1; 11 nucleotides agree with TRBD2. V lost 4 bases, J lost 5 bases, and 7 bases stayed unmatched. There are 16 residues in the CDR3. Germline CDR1 reads MRHNA; CDR2 reads SNTAGT. CDR3 region: CASSVSGTSGNNEQFF. The DNA of the CDR3 is TGTGCCAGCAGTGTTTCCGGGACTAGCGGAAACAATGAGCAGTTCTTC.

The CDR3 DNA sequence: TGTGCCAGCAGCCTCAGGGGATCTGGAAACACCATATATTTT. It is translated as CASSLRGSGNTIYF. The chain combines TRBV3-1 with TRBJ1-3; a weak D match, TRBD1 (6 bases). The length of the CDR3 is 14 residues. V was pared by 4 bases and J by 1 base, with 8 bases between. CDR1 LGHDT and CDR2 YNNKEL come from the germline V gene (reference sequence). The variable domain in full, with the rest retrieved from reference TRBV3-1 and TRBJ1-3, is DTAVSQTPKYLVTQMGNDKSIKCEQNLGHDTMYWYKQDSKKFLKIMFSYNNKELIINETVPNRFSPKSPDKAHLNLHINSLELGDSAVYFCASSLRGSGNTIYFGEGSWLTVV.

This clonotype came up many times. The chain has TRBV9 and TRBJ2-2; maybe TRBD1 (5 bases). The V gene lost 3 bases and the J gene lost 3 bases, with 9 bases spanning the gap. This CDR3 has 14 amino acids. Germline V gives CDR1 SGDLS, CDR2 YYNGEE. CDR3 coding DNA: TGTGCCAGCAGCGACAGGTCCTACACCGGGGAGCTGTTTTTT. As protein: CASSDRSYTGELFF. The full variable domain, completed using reference TRBV9 and TRBJ2-2, is DSGVTQTPKHLITATGQRVTLRCSPRSGDLSVYWYQQSLDQGLQFLIQYYNGEERAKGNILERFSAQQFPDLHSELNLSSLELGDSALYFCASSDRSYTGELFFGEGSRLTVL.

This clonotype was recorded many times. The V and J genes are TRBV11-2 and TRBJ2-7; D is ambiguous. The germline CDR1 and CDR2 sequences are SGHAT and FQNNGV. The CDR3 spans 14 residues. Trimming shortened V by 6 bases and J by 0 bases, and 12 bases separated the two germline ends. The CDR3 DNA sequence: TGTGCCAGCAGTCCCGGCCCCGTCTCCTACGAGCAGTACTTC. Translation: CASSPGPVSYEQYF.

At least ten counts were recorded for this clonotype. This chain joins TRBV7-6 and TRBJ1-3; D not certain. The CDR3 has 16 residues. Trimming cost V 1 base and J 0 bases, with 10 bases left between them. From germline, CDR1 is SGHVS and CDR2 FNYEAQ. CDR3 coding DNA: TGTGCCAGCAGCTTAGAAGCCGGGTCCTCTGGAAACACCATATATTTT. Its translation is CASSLEAGSSGNTIYF.

This clonotype has a handful of counts. CDR3 DNA: TGTGCCAGTACCCCCCTACCGGTGGGAAAACTGTTTTTT. Its translation: CASTPLPVGKLFF. The rearrangement joins TRBV19 to TRBJ1-4, with D unclear. Germline V gene data show CDR1 as LNHDA and CDR2 as SQIVND (reference sequence). The CDR3 is 13 residues long. Trimming cost V 7 bases and J 10 bases, with 16 bases left between them.

This clonotype is labeled medium-sized. The chain is built from TRBV6-5 and TRBJ1-5; 7 positions agree with TRBD1. V was pared by 2 bases and J by 4 bases, with 2 bases of the junction left unmatched. This CDR3 contains 14 residues. In germline, CDR1 is MNHEY, CDR2 SVGAGI. The CDR3 sequence: CASSYNRGNQPQHF. In DNA form, the CDR3 reads TGTGCCAGCAGTTACAACAGGGGAAATCAGCCCCAGCATTTT.

This clonotype has ten or more counts. This chain links TRBV6-5 with TRBJ2-5; D not certain. Trimming took off 2 bases at V and 6 bases at J, with 4 bases between the two ends. The germline gives CDR1 MNHEY, CDR2 SVGAGI. This CDR3 has 11 residues. This chain's CDR3 is CASSYLKTQYF. CDR3 nucleotide sequence: TGTGCCAGCAGTTACCTGAAGACCCAGTACTTC.

The chain links TRBV2 to TRBJ2-7; D remains unclear. Germline CDR1 reads SNHLY; CDR2 reads FYNNEI. The CDR3 sequence is 12 residues long. Trimming took off 6 bases at V and 5 bases at J, with 11 bases between the two ends. CDR3 in DNA: TGTGCCAGCAGGGCGTTTGTGGACGAGCAGTACTTC. Protein sequence: CASRAFVDEQYF.

This clonotype was seen only a few times. The genes are TRBV4-2 and TRBJ2-7, with D maybe TRBD1 (5 bases). Between the trimmed V and J ends, which lost 1 base and 0 bases, there was a span of 16 bases. Germline assignment: CDR1 LGHNA and CDR2 YNFKEQ. This CDR3 has 17 residues. This chain's CDR3 is CASSQALSTESSYEQYF. For the CDR3, the DNA is TGTGCCAGCAGCCAAGCACTATCGACAGAAAGCTCCTACGAGCAGTACTTC.

The chain joins TRBV2 to TRBJ2-3; TRBD2 aligns across 10 bases. The CDR3 covers 16 residues. Trimming took 3 bases from V and 0 from J; bases not matched to a gene: 3. CDR1 is SNHLY and CDR2 is FYNNEI in the germline V gene. The CDR3 nucleotides are TGTGCCAGCAGTGAGCTAGCGGGGGATAGCACAGATACGCAGTATTTT. Amino acid sequence: CASSELAGDSTDTQYF.

In its sample, this clonotype was seen a few times. The chain has TRBV4-2 and TRBJ1-2; 8 nucleotides match TRBD1. Germline trimming cut 3 bases from V and 8 bases from J; bases unmatched to any gene: 14. Germline V gene data show CDR1 as LGHNA and CDR2 as YNFKEQ. The CDR3 has 16 amino acids. The CDR3 here is CASSHSDSDRVSGYTF. The CDR3, as DNA: TGTGCCAGCAGCCATTCAGATTCGGACAGGGTCTCCGGCTACACCTTC.

This clonotype came up many times. For the CDR3, the DNA is TGTGCCAGCTTCTTACCGGGACAGATCTCCTACGAGCAGTACTTC. Its protein is CASFLPGQISYEQYF. V usage is TRBV6-1 and J usage is TRBJ2-7; 7 bases are a match to TRBD1. The CDR3 spans 15 residues. V shed 8 bases and J 0 bases; nucleotides not matched to a gene: 10. Germline V lookup: CDR1 MNHNS, CDR2 SASEGT.

The table lists this clonotype with many counts. This chain uses TRBV11-2 with TRBJ2-3; a weak D match, TRBD1 (6 bases). V was clipped by 4 bases and J by 2 bases, with 10 bases between them. Germline assignment: CDR1 SGHAT and CDR2 FQNNGV. CDR3 size: 14 residues. This CDR3 reads CASSWGPYTDTQYF. DNA for the CDR3: TGTGCCAGCAGCTGGGGGCCGTACACAGATACGCAGTATTTT.